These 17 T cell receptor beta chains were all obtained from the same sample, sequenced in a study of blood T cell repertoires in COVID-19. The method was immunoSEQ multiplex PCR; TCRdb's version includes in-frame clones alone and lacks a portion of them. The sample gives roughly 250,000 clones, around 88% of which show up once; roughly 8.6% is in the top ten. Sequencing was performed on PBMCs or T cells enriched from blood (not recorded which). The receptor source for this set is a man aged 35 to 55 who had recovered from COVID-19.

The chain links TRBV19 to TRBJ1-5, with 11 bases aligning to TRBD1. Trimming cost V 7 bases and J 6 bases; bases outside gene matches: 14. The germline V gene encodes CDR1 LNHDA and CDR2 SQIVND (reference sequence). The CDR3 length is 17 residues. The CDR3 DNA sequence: TGTGCCAGTAAATCCGGGACAGGGGGGCTGAGAGGTCAGCCCCAGCATTTT. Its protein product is CASKSGTGGLRGQPQHF.

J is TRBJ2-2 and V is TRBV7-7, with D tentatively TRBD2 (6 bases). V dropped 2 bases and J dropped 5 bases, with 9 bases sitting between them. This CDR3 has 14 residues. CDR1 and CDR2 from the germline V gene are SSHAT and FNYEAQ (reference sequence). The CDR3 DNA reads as TGTGCCAGCAGCTTAAGGCGGGATACCGGGGAGCTGTTTTTT. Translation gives CASSLRRDTGELFF.

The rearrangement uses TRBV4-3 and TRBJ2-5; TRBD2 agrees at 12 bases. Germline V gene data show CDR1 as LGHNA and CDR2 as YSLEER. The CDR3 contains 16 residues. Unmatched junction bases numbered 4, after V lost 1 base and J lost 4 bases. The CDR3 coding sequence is TGCGCCAGCAGCCAAGGACTAGCGGGAGCAGCAGAGACCCAGTACTTC. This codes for CASSQGLAGAAETQYF.

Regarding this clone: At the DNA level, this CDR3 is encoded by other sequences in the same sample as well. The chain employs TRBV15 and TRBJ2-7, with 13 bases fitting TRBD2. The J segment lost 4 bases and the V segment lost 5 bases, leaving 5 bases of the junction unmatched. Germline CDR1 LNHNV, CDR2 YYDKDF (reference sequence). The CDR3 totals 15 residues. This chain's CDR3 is CATSGRTSGSYEQYF. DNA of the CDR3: TGTGCCACCAGCGGAAGGACTAGCGGGAGTTACGAGCAGTACTTC.

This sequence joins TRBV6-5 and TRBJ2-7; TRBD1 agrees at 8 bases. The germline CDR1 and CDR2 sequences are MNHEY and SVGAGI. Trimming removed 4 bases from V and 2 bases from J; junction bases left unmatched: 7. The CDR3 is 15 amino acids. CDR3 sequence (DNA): TGTGCCAGCAGTTTGACACAGGGGGTTGCCTACGAGCAGTACTTC. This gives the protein CASSLTQGVAYEQYF.

CDR3 bases: TGTGCCAGCAGTCGGAGGGAACTAGCGGGAGGTCCTAAAGAGACCCAGTACTTC. Its protein is CASSRRELAGGPKETQYF. The chain is built from TRBV3-1 (or the pseudogene TRBV3-2) and TRBJ2-5; TRBD2 agrees at 12 bases. This CDR3 has 18 residues. The germline CDR1 and CDR2 sequences are LGHDT and YNNKEL (reference sequence). Trimming took 6 bases from V and 3 from J; bases not matched to a gene: 14.

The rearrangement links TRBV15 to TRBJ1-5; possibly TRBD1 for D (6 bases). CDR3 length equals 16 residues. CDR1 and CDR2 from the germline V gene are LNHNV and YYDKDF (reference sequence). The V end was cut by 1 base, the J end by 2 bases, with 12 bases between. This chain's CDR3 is CATSRGKTGGNQPQHF. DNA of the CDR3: TGTGCCACCAGCAGAGGCAAGACAGGCGGCAATCAGCCCCAGCATTTT.

CDR3 bases: TGTGCCAGCAGCCACGGGACTAAGAGCTACGAGCAGTACTTC. Amino acid sequence: CASSHGTKSYEQYF. The chain carries TRBV3-1 (or the pseudogene TRBV3-2) and TRBJ2-7, with 7 bases fitting TRBD2. Germline CDR1 LGHDT, CDR2 YNNKEL (reference sequence). V lost 3 bases to trimming and J lost 3 bases; unmatched junction nucleotides: 5. The CDR3 sequence is 14 residues long.

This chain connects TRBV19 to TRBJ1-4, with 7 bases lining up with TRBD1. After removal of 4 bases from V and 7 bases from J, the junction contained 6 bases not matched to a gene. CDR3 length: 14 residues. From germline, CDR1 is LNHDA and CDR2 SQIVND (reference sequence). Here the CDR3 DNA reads TGTGCCAGTAGTACGACAGGGATCGGTGAAAAACTGTTTTTT. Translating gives CASSTTGIGEKLFF. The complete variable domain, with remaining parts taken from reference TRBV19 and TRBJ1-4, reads DGGITQSPKYLFRKEGQNVTLSCEQNLNHDAMYWYRQDPGQGLRLIYYSQIVNDFQKGDIAEGYSVSREKKESFPLTVTSAQKNPTAFYLCASSTTGIGEKLFFGSGTQLSVL.

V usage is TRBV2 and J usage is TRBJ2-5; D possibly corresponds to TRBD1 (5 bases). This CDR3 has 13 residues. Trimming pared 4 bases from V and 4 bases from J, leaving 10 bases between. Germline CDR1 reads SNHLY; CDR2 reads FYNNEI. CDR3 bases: TGTGCCAGCAGTGGCGCCAGGGCAGAGACCCAGTACTTC. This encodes CASSGARAETQYF.

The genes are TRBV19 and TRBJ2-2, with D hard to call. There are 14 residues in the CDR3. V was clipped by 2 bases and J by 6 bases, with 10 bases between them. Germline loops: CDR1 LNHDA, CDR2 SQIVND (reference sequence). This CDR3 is CASSIHPRSGELFF. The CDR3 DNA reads TGTGCCAGTAGTATACATCCACGGTCCGGGGAGCTGTTTTTT. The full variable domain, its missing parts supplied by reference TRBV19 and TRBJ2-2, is DGGITQSPKYLFRKEGQNVTLSCEQNLNHDAMYWYRQDPGQGLRLIYYSQIVNDFQKGDIAEGYSVSREKKESFPLTVTSAQKNPTAFYLCASSIHPRSGELFFGEGSRLTVL.

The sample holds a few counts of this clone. CDR3 sequence (DNA): TGTGCCAGCAGCAAACCCGGGACATCCTCACCCGTGCTGTTTTTT. As protein: CASSKPGTSSPVLFF. The V and J genes are TRBV11-2 and TRBJ1-4, with D perhaps TRBD1 (6 bases). In germline, CDR1 is SGHAT, CDR2 FQNNGV. This CDR3 region has 15 residues. V lost 5 bases to trimming and J lost 14 bases, with 24 bases between them. The full variable domain, rest sourced from reference TRBV11-2 and TRBJ1-4, is EAGVAQSPRYKIIEKRQSVAFWCNPISGHATLYWYQQILGQGPKLLIQFQNNGVVDDSQLPKDRFSAERLKGVDSTLKIQPAKLEDSAVYLCASSKPGTSSPVLFFGSGTQLSVL.

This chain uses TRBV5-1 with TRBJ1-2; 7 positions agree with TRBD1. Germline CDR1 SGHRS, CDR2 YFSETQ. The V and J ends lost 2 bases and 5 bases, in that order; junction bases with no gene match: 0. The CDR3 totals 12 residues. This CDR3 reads CASSLQGYGYTF. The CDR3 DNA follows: TGCGCCAGCAGCTTACAGGGGTATGGCTACACCTTC.

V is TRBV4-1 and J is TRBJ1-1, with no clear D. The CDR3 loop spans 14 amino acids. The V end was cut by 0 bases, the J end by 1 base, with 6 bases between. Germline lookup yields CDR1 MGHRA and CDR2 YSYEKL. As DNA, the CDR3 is TGCGCCAGCAGCCAAGATGCAGGGAACACTGAAGCTTTCTTT. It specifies CASSQDAGNTEAFF.

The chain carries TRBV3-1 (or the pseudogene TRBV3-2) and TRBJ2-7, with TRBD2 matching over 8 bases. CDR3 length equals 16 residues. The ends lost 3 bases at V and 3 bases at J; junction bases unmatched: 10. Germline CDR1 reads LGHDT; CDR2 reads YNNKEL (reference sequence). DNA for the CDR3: TGTGCCAGCAGCCACCAGGTTAGCGGGGCGAACTACGAGCAGTACTTC. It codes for CASSHQVSGANYEQYF.

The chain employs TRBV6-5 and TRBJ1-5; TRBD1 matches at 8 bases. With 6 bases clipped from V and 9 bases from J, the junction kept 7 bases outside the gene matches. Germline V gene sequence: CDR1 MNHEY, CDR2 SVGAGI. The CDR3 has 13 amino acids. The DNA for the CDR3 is TGTGCCAGCAGAGCGGGACAGGTCGGGCCCCAGCATTTT. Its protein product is CASRAGQVGPQHF.

Here the CDR3 DNA reads TGTGCCAGCACGGACAGGGGAGCCAAAAACATTCAGTACTTC. Translating gives CASTDRGAKNIQYF. The gene calls are TRBV19 and TRBJ2-4; TRBD1 agrees at 9 bases. The V gene end was trimmed by 9 bases and the J gene end by 0 bases; junction bases not matched to a gene: 3. Per germline, CDR1 LNHDA and CDR2 SQIVND (reference sequence). This CDR3 comprises 14 residues.